These T cell receptor beta chains were read from a single sample in a study of blood T cell repertoires in COVID-19. Libraries were prepared by immunoSEQ multiplex PCR; TCRdb keeps only in-frame clonotypes and omits some of them. Found here are around 130,000 clones, about 80% of them singletons; the top ten hold 10% to 15%. The specimen sequenced was peripheral blood. The receptor source for this set is an older woman with acute or convalescent COVID-19. Both conserved end residues are part of each CDR3. Fields, in order: CDR3 length, J gene, clone size, V gene, D gene, CDR3 protein, CDR3 DNA. D genes are given only for firm matches. Expanded clones get a size class; other rows say once, few or many, or leave the size out.

13	TRBJ1-1	NA	TRBV7-9	NA	CASVRGGQTEAFF	TGTGCCAGCGTTAGGGGGGGGCAAACTGAAGCTTTCTTT
13	TRBJ1-2	NA	TRBV12-5	NA	CASGFSGDYGYTF	TGTGCTAGTGGTTTTTCTGGAGACTATGGCTACACCTTC
13	TRBJ2-2	NA	TRBV7-3	NA	CASRNAGAGELFF	TGTGCCAGCAGGAACGCAGGGGCCGGGGAGCTGTTTTTT
13	TRBJ1-1	NA	TRBV6-1	NA	CASSLYRDTEAFF	TGTGCCAGCAGTCTCTACCGGGACACTGAAGCTTTCTTT
14	TRBJ2-7	NA	TRBV30	NA	CAWSPGSGVYEQYF	TGTGCCTGGAGTCCTGGGTCCGGGGTCTACGAGCAGTACTTC
13	TRBJ1-2	NA	TRBV18	NA	CASSQGEAYGYTF	TGTGCCAGCTCCCAAGGGGAAGCCTATGGCTACACCTTC
15	TRBJ1-6	NA	TRBV10-1	NA	CASHEDQPYNSPLHF	TGCGCCAGCCACGAGGATCAGCCCTATAATTCACCCCTCCACTTT
15	TRBJ2-3	NA	TRBV6-5	NA	CASTGIGLDSNTQYF	TGTGCCAGCACCGGGATAGGACTTGATTCTAATACGCAGTATTTT
13	TRBJ2-3	NA	TRBV18	TRBD1	CASSGQGTDTQYF	TGTGCCAGCTCAGGACAGGGCACAGATACGCAGTATTTT
15	TRBJ2-7	NA	TRBV6-4	NA	CASSASTGSPYEQYF	TGTGCCAGCAGTGCAAGCACGGGTTCTCCCTACGAGCAGTACTTC
13	TRBJ1-5	NA	TRBV12-3/TRBV12-4	TRBD1	CASRPTGVGPQHF	TGTGCCAGCAGACCCACAGGGGTCGGGCCCCAGCATTTT
11	TRBJ2-4	NA	TRBV6-5	NA	CASSTGMSQYF	TGTGCCAGCAGCACAGGAATGAGTCAGTACTTC
14	TRBJ2-3	NA	TRBV30	TRBD2	CAWVLAGNTDTQYF	TGTGCCTGGGTTCTAGCGGGGAACACAGATACGCAGTATTTT
11	TRBJ1-5	NA	TRBV2	NA	CASTLRGPQHF	TGTGCCAGCACCCTGCGTGGGCCCCAGCATTTT
14	TRBJ2-7	NA	TRBV7-2	NA	CASSLEWRVYEQYF	TGTGCCAGCAGCTTAGAGTGGAGGGTCTACGAGCAGTACTTC
16	TRBJ1-2	NA	TRBV18	TRBD1	CASSLFTGGERYGYTF	TGTGCCAGCTCACTTTTTACAGGGGGCGAAAGGTATGGCTACACCTTC
16	TRBJ2-2	NA	TRBV5-1	TRBD1	CASSPGQGAVTGELFF	TGCGCCAGCAGTCCTGGACAGGGGGCTGTCACCGGGGAGCTGTTTTTT
14	TRBJ1-1	NA	TRBV2	TRBD1	CARKQTGGEGEAFF	TGTGCCAGGAAACAGACAGGGGGCGAGGGTGAAGCTTTCTTT
16	TRBJ2-7	NA	TRBV5-1	TRBD1	CASSRGLGTGWNEQYF	TGCGCCAGCAGCCGCGGGCTCGGGACAGGGTGGAACGAGCAGTACTTC
15	TRBJ1-2	NA	TRBV18	TRBD1	CASSSGQGQAYGYTF	TGTGCCAGCTCAAGTGGACAGGGCCAGGCCTATGGCTACACCTTC
14	TRBJ1-5	NA	TRBV19	TRBD1	CASSGQGSNQPQHF	TGTGCCAGTAGTGGACAGGGGAGCAATCAGCCCCAGCATTTT
15	TRBJ2-5	few	TRBV5-1	TRBD2	CASGQHGRAQETQYF	TGCGCCAGCGGTCAACATGGGAGGGCTCAAGAGACCCAGTACTTC
15	TRBJ2-3	NA	TRBV7-2	NA	CASSPPSRGTDTQYF	TGTGCCAGCAGTCCCCCTTCTCGGGGAACAGATACGCAGTATTTT
9	TRBJ1-2	NA	TRBV30	NA	CAWLEGYTF	TGTGCCTGGCTCGAGGGCTACACCTTC